This T cell receptor beta chain was identified during a study of tumor-infiltrating lymphocytes in oesophageal squamous cell carcinoma (dated by TCRdb to between 2015 and 2016). Receptors were amplified or captured by PCR. The sequencing machine was an Illumina HiSeq 2000. TCRdb trimmed public reads at Q25 via fastp, called clones via MiXCR and kept in-frame beta chains. Every entry covers one CDR3 protein and lists the most common genes and DNA from its rows. The sample table contains some 20,000 distinct CDR3 sequences; only one count was recorded for around 46% of them. Of the sample, around 32% falls within the top ten clones. From cysteine to phenylalanine, the CDR3 is 14 amino acids long. CDR3 DNA is the only sequence kept; it has 42 bases, read in frame from the first base. The germline V gene sets CDR1 to MGHRA and CDR2 to YSYEKL. V and J are truncated by 4 bases and 8 bases respectively, leaving an intervening sequence of 14 bases.

In the case of this clonotype: Its antigen remains unidentified. Base qualities are missing; no much larger clone stands one base away.

The chain is assembled from TRBV4-1 and TRBJ1-4, with the D gene uncertain. This TCR was sampled from a female donor with esophageal squamous cell carcinoma. The specimen sequenced was normal esophageal tissue next to the tumor. The DNA is TGCGCCAGCAGCCCTTATTCCCAGGACGAAAAACTGTTTTTT. It specifies CASSPYSQDEKLFF.